This T cell receptor beta chain was recovered during a study of shared clonotypes between healthy human individuals. Study-wide context: The study drew on two women and three men aged 18 to 49 as donors.

As regards this clone: What it binds is unknown.

Here immunoSEQ multiplex PCR was the method, and the copy in TCRdb shows in-frame clones only, minus some. The table has about 2.3 million clones, about 90% seen once; the top ten hold 0.37%. This CDR3 comprises 14 residues. Between the trimmed V and J ends, which lost 7 bases and 5 bases, there was a span of 15 bases. Germline V lookup: CDR1 SGHTS, CDR2 YDEGEE. Study-wide results and limits: Unshared clonotypes carried lower generation probabilities than those common to all four donors. Blood alone was sampled, and tissue repertoires likely differ.

V and J are TRBV5-8 and TRBJ1-4, with D tentatively TRBD1 (5 bases). This sequence was found in a young man in good health. Some clones in this sample may be carry-over from other donors' samples. Sequenced sample: naive CD4+ T cells from PBMCs. As to subset: CD45RA+ positively selected. This CDR3 reads CASPARGANEKLFF. CDR3 coding DNA: TGTGCCAGCCCGGCGAGGGGCGCGAATGAAAAACTGTTTTTT.